A selection of T cell receptor beta chains follows, all from one sample in a study of cytomegalovirus exposure and HLA in healthy donors. The protocol was immunoSEQ multiplex PCR, while the TCRdb copy is restricted to in-frame clones and leaves out a portion. In the table there are about 76,000 clones, around 94% of which are singletons. Sequencing used PBMCs. These receptors were collected from a woman younger than 30 in good health and CMV-seronegative. CDR3s include the opening cysteine and the closing phenylalanine or tryptophan. Each record gives: clone size, V gene, J gene, D gene, CDR3 protein, CDR3 DNA. The D gene is left open where the match is weak. The size entry is marked missing in some rows and otherwise reads once, few, many or a size class.

clone_size: NA; v_call: TRBV30; j_call: TRBJ1-1; d_call: NA; cdr3_aa: CAWSPQMNTEAFF; cdr3_nt: TGTGCCTGGAGTCCTCAGATGAACACTGAAGCTTTCTTT
clone_size: NA; v_call: TRBV6-6; j_call: TRBJ2-3; d_call: NA; cdr3_aa: CASSYSQGTDTQYF; cdr3_nt: TGTGCCAGCAGTTACTCCCAGGGGACAGATACGCAGTATTTT
clone_size: NA; v_call: TRBV5-8; j_call: TRBJ2-4; d_call: TRBD1; cdr3_aa: CASSLFLTTLGRDRKNIQYF; cdr3_nt: TGTGCCAGCAGCTTGTTTCTCACCACTCTGGGGCGGGACAGGAAAAACATTCAGTACTTC
clone_size: NA; v_call: TRBV28; j_call: TRBJ2-5; d_call: TRBD2; cdr3_aa: CASSLALAGARGETQYF; cdr3_nt: TGTGCCAGCAGTTTGGCACTAGCGGGGGCCCGGGGGGAGACCCAGTACTTC
clone_size: NA; v_call: TRBV4-1; j_call: TRBJ1-6; d_call: NA; cdr3_aa: CASSPWTGENSPLHF; cdr3_nt: TGCGCCAGCAGCCCCTGGACGGGGGAGAATTCACCCCTCCACTTT
clone_size: NA; v_call: TRBV28; j_call: TRBJ1-4; d_call: NA; cdr3_aa: CASSLLTATNEKLFF; cdr3_nt: TGTGCCAGCAGTTTGCTGACAGCAACTAATGAAAAACTGTTTTTT
clone_size: NA; v_call: TRBV4-3; j_call: TRBJ2-1; d_call: TRBD2; cdr3_aa: CASSQDHGGGANEQFF; cdr3_nt: TGCGCCAGCAGCCAAGATCACGGCGGGGGGGCAAATGAGCAGTTCTTC
clone_size: NA; v_call: TRBV7-2; j_call: TRBJ2-3; d_call: NA; cdr3_aa: CASSATRIGTDTQYF; cdr3_nt: TGTGCCAGCAGCGCTACTAGGATTGGCACAGATACGCAGTATTTT
clone_size: NA; v_call: TRBV7-3; j_call: TRBJ2-1; d_call: NA; cdr3_aa: CASSLTSSYNEQFF; cdr3_nt: TGTGCCAGCAGCTTAACTAGCTCCTACAATGAGCAGTTCTTC
clone_size: NA; v_call: TRBV28; j_call: TRBJ1-3; d_call: NA; cdr3_aa: CASRGWTAGNTIYF; cdr3_nt: TGTGCCAGCAGGGGCTGGACAGCTGGAAACACCATATATTTT
clone_size: NA; v_call: TRBV27; j_call: TRBJ2-7; d_call: TRBD2; cdr3_aa: CASSPSGGYSYEQYF; cdr3_nt: TGTGCCAGCAGTCCTAGCGGGGGTTACTCCTACGAGCAGTACTTC
clone_size: NA; v_call: TRBV7-9; j_call: TRBJ2-2; d_call: NA; cdr3_aa: CASSLPDYGGNTGELFF; cdr3_nt: TGTGCCAGCAGCTTGCCAGACTACGGGGGGAACACCGGGGAGCTGTTTTTT
clone_size: NA; v_call: TRBV5-8; j_call: TRBJ2-2; d_call: TRBD2; cdr3_aa: CASSWAGGANTGELFF; cdr3_nt: TGTGCCAGCAGCTGGGCGGGGGGCGCGAACACCGGGGAGCTGTTTTTT
clone_size: NA; v_call: TRBV6-1; j_call: TRBJ2-7; d_call: NA; cdr3_aa: CASSELRYEQYF; cdr3_nt: TGTGCCAGCAGTGAATTGCGCTACGAGCAGTACTTC
clone_size: NA; v_call: TRBV7-9; j_call: TRBJ2-1; d_call: NA; cdr3_aa: CASSRSTGYLGSYNEQFF; cdr3_nt: TGTGCCAGCAGCCGTAGTACAGGGTATCTTGGCTCCTACAATGAGCAGTTCTTC
clone_size: NA; v_call: TRBV28; j_call: TRBJ1-6; d_call: NA; cdr3_aa: CASSFGQGFVSPLHF; cdr3_nt: TGTGCCAGCAGTTTCGGTCAGGGGTTCGTTTCACCCCTCCACTTT
clone_size: NA; v_call: TRBV5-1; j_call: TRBJ2-6; d_call: TRBD1; cdr3_aa: CASKGGSGANVLTF; cdr3_nt: TGCGCCAGCAAAGGGGGCTCAGGGGCCAACGTCCTGACTTTC
clone_size: once; v_call: TRBV5-6; j_call: TRBJ1-1; d_call: TRBD1; cdr3_aa: CASSPGQVNTEAFF; cdr3_nt: TGTGCCAGCAGCCCCGGACAGGTGAACACTGAAGCTTTCTTT
clone_size: once; v_call: TRBV18; j_call: TRBJ1-1; d_call: NA; cdr3_aa: CASSGQPFNTEAFF; cdr3_nt: TGTGCCAGCTCAGGACAGCCCTTCAACACTGAAGCTTTCTTT
clone_size: NA; v_call: TRBV14; j_call: TRBJ1-6; d_call: TRBD1; cdr3_aa: CASSQAQGPQGVIHF; cdr3_nt: TGTGCCAGCAGCCAAGCGCAGGGCCCTCAGGGGGTCATCCACTTT
clone_size: NA; v_call: TRBV5-4; j_call: TRBJ2-5; d_call: NA; cdr3_aa: CASSSSRYQETQYF; cdr3_nt: TGTGCCAGCAGCTCATCCCGGTACCAAGAGACCCAGTACTTC
clone_size: NA; v_call: TRBV23-1; j_call: TRBJ1-5; d_call: TRBD1; cdr3_aa: CASSQPRPTGSNQPQHF; cdr3_nt: TGCGCCAGCAGTCAACCCCGACCGACAGGGAGCAATCAGCCCCAGCATTTT
clone_size: once; v_call: TRBV5-1; j_call: TRBJ2-1; d_call: NA; cdr3_aa: CASSLAGGGEPRNEQFF; cdr3_nt: TGCGCCAGCAGCTTGGCCGGGGGTGGGGAACCCCGCAATGAGCAGTTCTTC
clone_size: NA; v_call: TRBV30; j_call: TRBJ2-5; d_call: TRBD2; cdr3_aa: CAWSLGSGGRQETQYF; cdr3_nt: TGTGCCTGGAGTCTCGGCAGCGGGGGGAGACAAGAGACCCAGTACTTC
clone_size: NA; v_call: TRBV6-6; j_call: TRBJ2-7; d_call: TRBD2; cdr3_aa: CASSYSLADSYEQYF; cdr3_nt: TGTGCCAGCAGTTACTCGCTAGCGGATTCCTACGAGCAGTACTTC